Below, one T cell receptor beta chain is given with its context. The data are from a study of blood T cell repertoires in COVID-19. Trimming left V 3 bases short and J 0 bases short, with 12 bases between. In germline, CDR1 is MNHNS, CDR2 SASEGT. The CDR3 is made up of 17 amino acids. Sequenced by immunoSEQ multiplex PCR; TCRdb stores in-frame clones only, minus some. Of some 120,000 clones in the sample, about 85% were seen once. This TCR derives from a human donor in a cohort sampled during active COVID-19. The source material was peripheral blood. The rearrangement links TRBV6-1 to TRBJ1-6; the D gene is possibly TRBD1 (6 bases). DNA for the CDR3: TGTGCCAGCAGTGAGAGGGGGTCCCACTCCTATAATTCACCCCTCCACTTT. It is translated as CASSERGSHSYNSPLHF.